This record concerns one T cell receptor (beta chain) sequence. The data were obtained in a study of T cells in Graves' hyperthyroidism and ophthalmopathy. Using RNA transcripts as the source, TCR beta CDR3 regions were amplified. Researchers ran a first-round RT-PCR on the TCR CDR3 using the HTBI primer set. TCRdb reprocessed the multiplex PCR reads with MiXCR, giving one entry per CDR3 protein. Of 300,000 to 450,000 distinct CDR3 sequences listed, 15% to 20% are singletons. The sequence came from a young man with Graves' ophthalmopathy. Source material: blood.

Here the CDR3 reads CSARDGDRAYEQYF. For the CDR3, the DNA is TGCAGTGCTAGAGATGGGGACAGGGCCTACGAGCAGTACTTC. The genes are TRBV20-1 and TRBJ2-7, with 9 bases that match TRBD1. Germline assignment: CDR1 DFQATT and CDR2 SNEGSKA (reference sequence). The CDR3 is 14 amino acids. Unmatched junction bases numbered 2, after V lost 0 bases and J lost 2 bases.